The present T cell receptor beta chain was sequenced within a study of cytomegalovirus exposure and HLA in healthy donors. General study results and limits: In a later analysis, donors in an Asian-associated ancestry cluster reportedly had fewer N-insertions in productive TCRs than the cohort mean. TRBV6-2, TRBV6-3 and some other V segments were unresolvable in 87-base-pair reads.

The PCR ran on 60 Vbeta and 13 Jbeta primers. Measured with immunoSEQ multiplex PCR; TCRdb has only the in-frame clones, and not every one. Among about 18,000 clones listed, roughly 75% were seen once. V was clipped by 4 bases and J by 1 base, with 7 bases between them. This CDR3 is 13 amino acids long. Germline assignment: CDR1 MNHNS and CDR2 SASEGT. On this clone: The antigen is not known.

V gene TRBV6-1 combines with J gene TRBJ1-1, with D perhaps matching TRBD1 (6 bases). The sequenced sample consisted of PBMCs. The sequence was collected from a man aged 18 to 30 in good health and CMV-seronegative. For the CDR3, the DNA is TGTGCCAGCAGTGCACAGGGGAACACTGAAGCTTTCTTT. Encoded protein: CASSAQGNTEAFF.